Listed below are T cell receptor beta chains from one sample, sequenced in a study of cytomegalovirus exposure and HLA in healthy donors. Profiled with immunoSEQ multiplex PCR; TCRdb holds only in-frame clones, not every one. The sample holds 170,000 or so clones, 84% seen once. Source material: PBMCs. The receptors originated from a boy aged 2-9 years in good health and CMV-seronegative. The CDR3 runs from the conserved cysteine through the conserved F or W. The D gene is left open where the match is weak.

TRBV15 | . | CATSRDLSSYNEQFF
TRBV6-1 | . | CASSEVGAAGQPQHF
TRBV6-5 | . | CASVARFNSGNTIYF
TRBV10-3 | . | CAISRTPRGNQPQHF
TRBV4-1 | TRBD1 | CASSPGTGYTKNIQYF
TRBV12-5 | TRBD1 | CASLTYRQGQYYGYTF
TRBV27 | TRBD1 | CASSSTGDPTPAQYF
TRBV11-2 | TRBD1 | CASSLSPGTGSYEQYF
TRBV7-7 | . | CASSLGYRVPMNEQFF
TRBV10-3 | . | CAIRGPTDTQYF
TRBV7-8 | TRBD2 | CASRNGLAETQYF
TRBV7-9 | . | CASSLLVQGIYGYTF
TRBV5-4 | TRBD2 | CASSSRTRLQETQYF
TRBV12-5 | TRBD2 | CASCGSGTSTNRPIYNEQFF
TRBV5-1 | . | CASSFSSGAEAFF
TRBV5-6 | TRBD2 | CASSRGSGRAYNEQFF
TRBV19 | TRBD2 | CASSQQAGGSTDTQYF
TRBV2 | . | CASKVEGSNTEAFF
TRBV30 | TRBD2 | CAWSVNGLGVAGEQFF
TRBV7-9 | TRBD2 | CASSLYLAGTGANVLTF
TRBV7-9 | . | CASSSTPPRLNGNYGYTF
TRBV28 | . | CASRDPTGRSQPQHF
TRBV5-4 | . | CASSSSGTEAFF
TRBV5-6 | . | CASSLYSSYEQYF
TRBV7-8 | . | CASSPGLHEQFF
TRBV7-2 | . | CASSHPGTDTQYF
TRBV10-3 | TRBD2 | CAISPTSGRPSYNEQFF
TRBV4-2 | TRBD2 | CASSRGTSENEQFF
TRBV5-4 | TRBD1 | CASSGRGTARVYGYTF
TRBV5-4 | . | CASSLATDRANEKLFF
TRBV10-1 | TRBD1 | CASAGQVNTEAFF
TRBV9 | TRBD2 | CASSDSGTSGDSTDTQYF
TRBV7-9 | TRBD1 | CASSTTLVGQGIWTDTQYF
TRBV28 | TRBD1 | CASGITGGDYGYTF
TRBV5-4 | TRBD2 | CASSFTSGITLSSYNEQFF
TRBV5-4 | TRBD2 | CASSLKTSGPTDTQYF
TRBV5-1 | TRBD2 | CASSFGGRTSYEQYF
TRBV6-1 | TRBD1 | CASRGQTLNTEAFF
TRBV5-4 | TRBD2 | CASSTTRTSGSHEQFF
TRBV7-8 | . | CASSSSRGYSNQPQHF
TRBV12-5 | . | CASGLPQQGTGELFF
TRBV27 | TRBD1 | CASSLRGLSYEQYF
TRBV6-5 | . | CASSSDSFSSTDTQYF
TRBV4-2 | TRBD2 | CASSTSSGSGEQYF
TRBV19 | TRBD2 | CASSALAGEGPRELFF
TRBV27 | . | CASSEWGGAPYTF
TRBV7-9 | . | CASSSGRTDTQYF
TRBV4-2 | TRBD2 | CASSQGTSGRVNEQFF
TRBV19 | . | CASSGQGPPYEQYF
TRBV9 | TRBD1 | CASSLGWGQAFLSTDTQYF
TRBV7-9 | . | CASSLATTYEQYF
TRBV27 | . | CASSFGYEQYF
TRBV4-2 | TRBD2 | CASSQLSSGRGTDTQYF
TRBV27 | . | CASSRGPGPAGMVKNIQYF
TRBV15 | . | CATSRRAGQTDTQYF